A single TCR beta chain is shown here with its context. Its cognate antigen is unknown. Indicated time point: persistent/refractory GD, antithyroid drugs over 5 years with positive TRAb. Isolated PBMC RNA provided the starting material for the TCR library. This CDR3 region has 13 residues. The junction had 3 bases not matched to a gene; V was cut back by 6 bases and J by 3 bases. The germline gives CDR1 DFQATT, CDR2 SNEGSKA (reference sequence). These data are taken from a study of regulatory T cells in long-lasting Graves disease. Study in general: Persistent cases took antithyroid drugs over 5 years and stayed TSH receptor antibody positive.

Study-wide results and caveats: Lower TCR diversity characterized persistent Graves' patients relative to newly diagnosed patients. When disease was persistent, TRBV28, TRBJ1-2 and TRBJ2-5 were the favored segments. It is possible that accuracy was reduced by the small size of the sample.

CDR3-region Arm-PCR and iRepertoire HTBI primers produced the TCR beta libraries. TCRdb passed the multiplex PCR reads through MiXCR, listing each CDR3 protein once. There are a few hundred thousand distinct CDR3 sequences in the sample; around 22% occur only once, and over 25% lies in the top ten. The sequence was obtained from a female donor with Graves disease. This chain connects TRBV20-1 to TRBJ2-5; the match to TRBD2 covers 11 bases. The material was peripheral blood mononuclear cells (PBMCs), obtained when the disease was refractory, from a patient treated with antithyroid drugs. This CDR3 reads CSAASGGKETQYF. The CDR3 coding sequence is TGCAGTGCGGCTAGCGGGGGGAAAGAGACCCAGTACTTC.